This T cell receptor (beta chain) is drawn from a study of blood T cell repertoires in COVID-19. Study background: Acute and convalescent COVID-19 samples came from the United States, Italy and Spain. The analysed material was cDNA or gDNA that came from T cells, B-cell-depleted T cells, or PBMCs.

CDR3 length: 20 residues. V shed 4 bases and J 0 bases; nucleotides not matched to a gene: 14. The germline CDR1 and CDR2 sequences are LNHDA and SQIVND (reference sequence). This clone came up once. As originally analysed: Reference gene primer amplification gave estimated nucleated cell counts. Profiling relied on immunoSEQ multiplex PCR, and the TCRdb table lists in-frame clones only, not all of them. The V and J calls and clone size were taken over from that table, and D and trimming were inferred from the DNA. The profile shows 40,000 to 50,000 clones, more than 75% of them singletons. This receptor was obtained from a human donor in a cohort sampled during active COVID-19. The rearrangement joins TRBV19 to TRBJ2-7; 14 bases line up with TRBD2. Sequenced sample: peripheral blood. The CDR3 protein is CASSTESGTSGGLSSYEQYV. CDR3 sequence (DNA): TGTGCCAGTAGTACGGAGTCCGGGACTAGCGGGGGATTATCCTCCTACGAGCAGTACGTC.